The clone carrying this T cell receptor (beta chain) was recorded only once. The data are from a study of T cell changes during pregnancy in multiple sclerosis. The table came from immunoSEQ multiplex PCR; TCRdb's copy has only in-frame clones and leaves some out. The sample shows 35,000 to 50,000 clones, roughly 90% of them seen only once. V gave up 10 bases and J gave up 2 bases, with 10 bases separating them. The CDR3 contains 12 residues. Germline loops: CDR1 LNHDA, CDR2 SQIVND (reference sequence). The TCR originated in a female donor in good health, enrolled as a control in a pregnancy study. The material was peripheral blood, obtained in the second trimester of pregnancy. The genes are TRBV19 and TRBJ2-3; maybe TRBD2 (5 bases). This CDR3 reads CAIGENTDTQYF. The CDR3 DNA reads TGTGCCATCGGGGAAAACACAGATACGCAGTATTTT.